These 25 T cell receptor beta chains were all obtained from the same sample, sequenced in a study of T cell repertoires in cytomegalovirus infection. Their target antigens are unknown. MiXCR, run by TCRdb on the reads, gives a single entry per CDR3 protein. The sample carries about half a million distinct CDR3 sequences, roughly a third recorded once. The sample here was cultured PBMCs, taken from culture after CMV antigen stimulation. The receptors come from a human donor in good health (CMV status not recorded). Some clones in this sample may be carry-over from other donors' samples.

CDR3 loop: CASSDYAGTGTYEQYF. In DNA form, the CDR3 reads TGTGCCAGCAGTGACTACGCCGGGACAGGGACTTACGAGCAGTACTTC. The chain combines TRBV27 with TRBJ2-7, with 9 bases matching TRBD1. Germline V gene sequence: CDR1 MNHEY, CDR2 SMNVEV (reference sequence). V dropped 5 bases and J dropped 4; count of bases not matched to a gene: 12. CDR3 size: 16 residues.

This clonotype turned up a few times. The genes are TRBV7-9 and TRBJ2-5; D unclear. The length of the CDR3 is 14 residues. V was clipped by 2 bases and J by 5 bases, with 12 bases between them. Per germline, CDR1 SEHNR and CDR2 FQNEAQ (reference sequence). CDR3 nucleotide sequence: TGTGCCAGCAGCTTACCGGACCCTGGGGAGACCCAGTACTTC. Encoded protein: CASSLPDPGETQYF.

This chain uses TRBV6-6 with TRBJ2-7; D might be TRBD2 (5 bases). This CDR3 comprises 15 residues. Per the germline V gene, CDR1 is MNHNY and CDR2 is SVGAGI (reference sequence). Trimming took off 0 bases at V and 5 bases at J, with 14 bases between the two ends. The CDR3 DNA follows: TGTGCCAGCAGTTACTCCGGGGAATTGGTTGACGAGCAGTACTTC. It yields the protein CASSYSGELVDEQYF.

This clonotype was seen at least ten times. The CDR3 nucleotides read TGTGCCAGCAGCTTAAGTAGCGTGGGGACAGATACGCAGTATTTT. Amino acids: CASSLSSVGTDTQYF. The chain uses TRBV7-3 and TRBJ2-3; D may be TRBD2 (5 bases). V dropped 1 base and J dropped 3 bases, with 11 bases sitting between them. CDR3 length: 15 residues. Germline V lookup: CDR1 SGHTA, CDR2 FQGTGA.

The chain joins TRBV6-4 to TRBJ2-7; 14 nucleotides align to TRBD2. The CDR3 totals 18 residues. After removal of 5 bases from V and 6 bases from J, the junction contained 15 bases not matched to a gene. From germline, CDR1 is MRHNA and CDR2 SNTAGT. CDR3 residues: CASSTCGKTSGRVREQYV. DNA of the CDR3: TGTGCCAGCAGTACCTGTGGCAAGACTAGCGGGAGGGTCCGCGAGCAGTACGTC.

This clonotype was found a few times. This chain uses TRBV5-4 with TRBJ2-1; D may be TRBD2 (6 bases). V was pared by 4 bases and J by 4 bases, with 18 bases between. Germline-derived CDR1 and CDR2 are SGHNT and YYREEE (reference sequence). The CDR3 sequence is 16 residues long. CDR3 loop: CASSLGGGARYNEQFF. CDR3 coding DNA: TGTGCCAGCAGCCTAGGTGGCGGGGCGAGGTACAATGAGCAGTTCTTC.

The chain joins TRBV10-3 to TRBJ2-1; D is unresolved. V dropped 6 bases and J dropped 5 bases, with 5 bases sitting between them. Germline values: CDR1 ENHRY, CDR2 SYGVKD. This CDR3 has 11 residues. CDR3 DNA: TGTGCCATCAGGGATAACAATGAGCAGTTCTTC. This encodes CAIRDNNEQFF.

This clonotype has more than one count but fewer than ten. This chain uses TRBV11-3 with TRBJ1-1; D not resolved. V dropped 5 bases and J dropped 7 bases, with 8 bases sitting between them. There are 11 residues in the CDR3. The V gene's germline CDR1 is SGHNT and CDR2 YENEEA. The CDR3 DNA is TGTGCCAGCAGCGAATTAGGTGAAGCTTTCTTT. Encoded protein: CASSELGEAFF.

This chain links TRBV7-2 with TRBJ2-1; a weak D match, TRBD2 (6 bases). Germline-derived CDR1 and CDR2 are SGHTA and FQGNSA. V was trimmed by 5 bases and J by 2 bases, leaving 16 bases between them. This CDR3 is 16 amino acids long. In nucleotides, the CDR3 is TGTGCCAGCAGCGGAGGGTTGGGACGGGCCTACAATGAGCAGTTCTTC. Translated, it gives CASSGGLGRAYNEQFF.

The chain links TRBV6-6 to TRBJ2-6; 8 bases agree with TRBD1. The length of the CDR3 is 20 residues. Germline CDR1 and CDR2: MNHNY and SVGAGI (reference sequence). The trim removed 0 bases at V and 0 bases at J, leaving 10 bases unmatched. Written as DNA, the CDR3 is TGTGCCAGCAGTTACTCGAGAACAGGGGGAACCGACTCTGGGGCCAACGTCCTGACTTTC. As protein: CASSYSRTGGTDSGANVLTF.

The sample holds a few counts of this clonotype. V is TRBV19 and J is TRBJ1-6, with TRBD1 identical over 7 bases. J gave up 0 bases and V 3 bases, and 2 bases lay outside the gene matches. The CDR3 extends over 16 amino acids. Germline V lookup: CDR1 LNHDA, CDR2 SQIVND (reference sequence). In DNA, the CDR3 is TGTGCCAGTAGTATGCGGGACAGCTCCTATAATTCACCCCTCCACTTT. Protein: CASSMRDSSYNSPLHF.

The chain recombines TRBV10-3 with TRBJ2-3, with TRBD2 identical over 13 bases. V shed 0 bases, J shed 4 bases, and the junction held 13 bases outside the gene matches. This CDR3 comprises 20 residues. The V gene's germline CDR1 is ENHRY and CDR2 SYGVKD. CDR3 region: CAISESPIRPGLAGSDTQYF. In DNA, the CDR3 is TGTGCCATCAGTGAGTCGCCCATTCGCCCGGGACTAGCGGGATCAGATACGCAGTATTTT.

A few counts support this clonotype. The chain links TRBV10-2 to TRBJ2-7; 14 positions match TRBD2. The CDR3 totals 18 residues. Germline V gives CDR1 WSHSY, CDR2 SAAADI. With 3 bases clipped from V and 2 bases from J, the junction kept 9 bases outside the gene matches. CDR3 protein: CASSDPGLAGGMAYEQYV. CDR3 nucleotide sequence: TGCGCCAGCAGTGATCCCGGACTAGCGGGAGGCATGGCCTACGAGCAGTACGTC.

This clonotype was detected ten times or more. The DNA for the CDR3 is TGTGCCAGCAGCCGACCCGGAGGCAATCAGCCCCAGCATTTT. Translated: CASSRPGGNQPQHF. V is TRBV7-2 and J is TRBJ1-5; unclear D gene. The CDR3 sequence is 14 residues long. The V gene lost 5 bases and the J gene lost 2 bases, with 10 bases spanning the gap. Germline CDR1 SGHTA, CDR2 FQGNSA.

This clonotype has a handful of counts. The chain recombines TRBV4-3 with TRBJ2-3; a weak D match, TRBD2 (6 bases). This CDR3 is built from 16 residues. Per germline, CDR1 LGHNA and CDR2 YSLEER. The V end lost 1 base, the J end lost 3 bases, and 14 bases lay between the germline ends. Here the CDR3 DNA reads TGCGCCAGCAGCCAAGGAACTAGCTCTAAGACAGATACGCAGTATTTT. This translates into CASSQGTSSKTDTQYF.

The rearrangement joins TRBV3-1 to TRBJ1-1, with a tentative D call TRBD1 (5 bases). Germline CDR1 is LGHDT and CDR2 is YNNKEL (reference sequence). The CDR3 is 14 amino acids. Trimming pared 5 bases from V and 6 bases from J, leaving 16 bases between. The CDR3 DNA sequence: TGTGCCAGCAGCTCCCAGGGAGCGAGCGCTGAAGCTTTCTTT. It encodes CASSSQGASAEAFF.

This clonotype was counted only a few times. The V and J genes are TRBV7-2 and TRBJ1-5, with D possibly TRBD1 on 6 matching bases. This CDR3 comprises 14 residues. In germline, CDR1 is SGHTA, CDR2 FQGNSA. Trimming cost V 5 bases and J 7 bases, with 15 bases left between them. Written as DNA, the CDR3 is TGTGCCAGCAGCCCCGAGGGGGGCCACCAGCCCCAGCATTTT. This gives the protein CASSPEGGHQPQHF.

The V and J genes are TRBV7-2 and TRBJ1-4; TRBD1 aligns across 7 bases. V lost 4 bases and J lost 10; bases outside the gene matches: 15. The length of the CDR3 is 16 residues. Germline V gene data show CDR1 as SGHTA and CDR2 as FQGNSA. This CDR3 reads CASSSARQGLEGKLFF. CDR3 in DNA: TGTGCCAGCAGCTCGGCTCGACAGGGCCTCGAGGGAAAACTGTTTTTT.

The chain uses TRBV12-3 or TRBV12-4 and TRBJ1-2, with D uncertain. This CDR3 spans 12 amino acids. The V end was cut by 3 bases, the J end by 11 bases, with 13 bases between. CDR3 sequence reads: CASSFEGFQYTF. In nucleotides, the CDR3 is TGTGCCAGCAGTTTCGAGGGATTTCAATACACCTTC.

This clonotype turned up a few times. V usage is TRBV14 and J usage is TRBJ2-2, with 7 bases identical to TRBD1. CDR1 is SGHDN, CDR2 FVKESK, per germline. This CDR3 has 15 residues. V lost 0 bases and J lost 4; bases outside the gene matches: 2. The CDR3 reads CASSQEGQPTGELFF. Here the CDR3 DNA reads TGTGCCAGCAGCCAAGAGGGACAGCCCACCGGGGAGCTGTTTTTT.

This clonotype was recorded a few times. V and J are TRBV7-2 and TRBJ2-5, with D possibly TRBD1 on 5 matching bases. The V end lost 3 bases, the J end lost 5 bases, and 13 bases lay between the germline ends. The CDR3 is 14 residues long. The germline V gene encodes CDR1 SGHTA and CDR2 FQGNSA. For the CDR3, the DNA is TGTGCCAGCAGCTTCCTATTTGGGGCCGAGACCCAGTACTTC. It is translated as CASSFLFGAETQYF. Complete variable domain (other parts from reference TRBV7-2 and TRBJ2-5): GAGVSQSPSNKVTEKGKDVELRCDPISGHTALYWYRQSLGQGLEFLIYFQGNSAPDKSGLPSDRFSAERTGGSVSTLTIQRTQQEDSAVYLCASSFLFGAETQYFGPGTRLLVL.

The V call is TRBV19, the J call TRBJ1-2, with 9 bases lining up with TRBD1. Germline V lookup: CDR1 LNHDA, CDR2 SQIVND (reference sequence). With V trimmed by 7 bases and J by 6 bases, 15 bases remained unmatched. This CDR3 is 16 amino acids long. The CDR3, as DNA: TGTGCCAGTACCCGAGACCCCACAGGGGGCGCAGATGGCTACACCTTC. Its translation: CASTRDPTGGADGYTF.

DNA of the CDR3: TGTGCCTATTCGGGACAGGCGAACACTGAAGCTTTCTTT. It specifies CAYSGQANTEAFF. The chain joins TRBV10-3 to TRBJ1-1, with 8 bases that match TRBD1. The V segment lost 11 bases and the J segment 1 base; nucleotides outside the gene matches: 6. The CDR3 is 13 residues long. CDR1 ENHRY and CDR2 SYGVKD come from the germline V gene.

The sample holds a few counts of this clonotype. The chain uses TRBV7-2 and TRBJ2-1, with 9 bases lining up with TRBD2. The germline CDR1 and CDR2 sequences are SGHTA and FQGNSA. The J segment lost 0 bases and the V segment lost 5 bases, leaving 5 bases of the junction unmatched. This CDR3 region has 16 residues. The chain's CDR3 is CASSPIAGASYNEQFF. CDR3 DNA: TGTGCCAGCAGCCCAATAGCGGGAGCCTCCTACAATGAGCAGTTCTTC.

This clonotype was found many times. This rearrangement joins TRBV4-3 to TRBJ2-1, with D possibly being TRBD2 (6 bases). V lost 4 bases to trimming and J lost 4 bases, with 11 bases between them. The CDR3 covers 14 residues. Germline CDR1 LGHNA, CDR2 YSLEER. The CDR3 sequence: CASSPAGGYNEQFF. As DNA, the CDR3 is TGCGCCAGCAGCCCGGCCGGGGGATACAATGAGCAGTTCTTC.